Each of the 9 T cell receptor beta chains below was sequenced from the same sample in a study of identical twins. MiXCR was run by TCRdb on the 5' RACE reads, yielding one entry per CDR3 protein. The top ten hold 3% to 4% of the sample, which has around 240,000 distinct CDR3 sequences, about 7% seen once. These same records also appear under a second study, on yellow fever vaccine responses in identical twins.

The sequenced material came from memory (CD45RO+) T cells sorted from blood. These receptors were collected from a woman between 18 and 29 years old in good health.

There are a few counts of this clonotype. The chain couples TRBV6-4 to TRBJ2-3, with TRBD2 identical over 7 bases. This CDR3 has 15 residues. CDR1 is MRHNA, CDR2 SNTAGT, per germline. V lost 6 bases, J lost 5 bases, and 11 bases stayed unmatched. The CDR3, as DNA: TGTGCCAGCAGCGATTGGGGGAGGGCTGAAGATACGCAGTATTTT. It is translated as CASSDWGRAEDTQYF.

This chain joins TRBV11-1 and TRBJ2-5, with D unclear. The CDR3 has 18 amino acids. The V gene's germline CDR1 is SGHAT and CDR2 FQDESV (reference sequence). Trimming cost V 0 bases and J 5 bases, with 22 bases left between them. The CDR3 sequence: CASSLATVYGLREETQYF. CDR3 DNA: TGTGCCAGCAGCTTAGCGACCGTTTACGGGTTACGCGAGGAGACCCAGTACTTC.

The V gene is TRBV30, the J gene TRBJ1-5, with TRBD1 as a possible D gene (6 bases). The CDR3 spans 14 residues. Germline V gives CDR1 GTSNPN, CDR2 SVGIG (reference sequence). Trimming removed 2 bases at V and 7 bases at J, with 15 bases between. The CDR3 DNA follows: TGTGCCTGGAGTTCCAGACAGGAGATGCAGCCCCAGCATTTT. Protein: CAWSSRQEMQPQHF. Filled out from reference TRBV30 and TRBJ1-5, the complete variable domain reads SQTIHQWPATLVQPVGSPLSLECTVEGTSNPNLYWYRQAAGRGLQLLFYSVGIGQISSEVPQNLSASRPQDRQFILSSKKLLLSDSGFYLCAWSSRQEMQPQHFGDGTRLSIL.

This clonotype was found many times. V and J are TRBV7-9 and TRBJ2-3; D perhaps matches TRBD2 (6 bases). Germline V gene lookup returns CDR1 SEHNR and CDR2 FQNEAQ (reference sequence). CDR3 size: 14 residues. V gave up 6 bases and J gave up 5 bases, with 15 bases separating them. The CDR3 spells CASRASQGGDTQYF. Written as DNA, the CDR3 is TGTGCCAGCAGGGCTTCGCAGGGAGGAGATACGCAGTATTTT. The variable domain in full, with the rest retrieved from reference TRBV7-9 and TRBJ2-3, is DTGVSQNPRHKITKRGQNVTFRCDPISEHNRLYWYRQTLGQGPEFLTYFQNEAQLEKSRLLSDRFSAERPKGSFSTLEIQRTEQGDSAMYLCASRASQGGDTQYFGPGTRLTVL.

This clonotype was found many times. The chain has TRBV28 and TRBJ2-7, with D tentatively TRBD1 (6 bases). This CDR3 contains 13 residues. Germline CDR1 MDHEN, CDR2 SYDVKM. V lost 5 bases and J lost 0, with 8 bases in between. The DNA of the CDR3 is TGTGCCAGCAGTACGGACAGCTCCTACGAGCAGTACGTC. It specifies CASSTDSSYEQYV.

This clonotype was seen repeatedly, ten times or more. This chain uses TRBV12-3 or TRBV12-4 with TRBJ1-6; D might be TRBD1 (5 bases). CDR3 length equals 12 residues. The V end lost 5 bases, the J end lost 7 bases, and 6 bases lay between the germline ends. CDR3 residues: CASSQGNSPLHF. CDR3 nucleotide sequence: TGTGCCAGCAGTCAGGGAAATTCACCCCTCCACTTT.

This clonotype was counted between two and nine times. The V call is TRBV14, the J call TRBJ2-1; no definite D call. This CDR3 is built from 13 residues. Trimming cost V 2 bases and J 6 bases, with 8 bases left between them. CDR1 SGHDN and CDR2 FVKESK come from the germline V gene. Here the CDR3 DNA reads TGTGCCAGCAGCCAAACCAAACTCAATGAGCAGTTCTTC. It yields the protein CASSQTKLNEQFF.

The chain joins TRBV12-3 or TRBV12-4 to TRBJ2-3, with a tentative D call TRBD2 (6 bases). With 5 bases removed from V and 6 bases from J, the gap between germline ends came to 21 bases. The CDR3 covers 16 residues. CDR3 bases: TGTGCCAGCAGTACCGGGACTCGAGGTTTCTTGGATACGCAGTATTTT. This codes for CASSTGTRGFLDTQYF.

This clonotype turned up a few times. V is TRBV20-1 and J is TRBJ2-5; 7 positions match TRBD1. CDR1 and CDR2 (germline): DFQATT, SNEGSKA (reference sequence). V was clipped by 3 bases and J by 2 bases; unmatched bases: 6. The CDR3 is made up of 14 amino acids. CDR3: CSARNTGAQETQYF. The CDR3 DNA reads TGCAGTGCTAGGAATACAGGGGCTCAAGAGACCCAGTACTTC.